The rows below give T cell receptor beta chains drawn from one sample of a study of blood T cell repertoires in COVID-19. Assay: immunoSEQ multiplex PCR; the TCRdb copy retains only in-frame clones and omits some. The repertoire consists of almost 55,000 clones, with 80% to 90% occurring once and the leading ten covering 6.5% to 10%. The source material was peripheral blood. These receptor sequences come from a man aged 50 to 60 with active COVID-19. CDR3s include the opening cysteine and the closing phenylalanine or tryptophan. The D gene is left open where the match is weak. Clone size, where shown, is once, few, many, or a class for clones that have expanded.

j_call | d_call | clone_size | v_call | cdr3_aa | cdr3_nt
TRBJ2-3 | TRBD2 | - | TRBV18 | CASSPPAGGADTQYF | TGTGCCAGCTCACCACCGGCGGGGGGGGCAGATACGCAGTATTTT
TRBJ2-2 | - | few | TRBV7-9 | CASSLRGGDTGELFF | TGTGCCAGCAGCTTACGGGGAGGAGACACCGGGGAGCTGTTTTTT
TRBJ2-5 | - | - | TRBV21-1 | CASSDRGETQYF | TGTGCCAGCAGTGATAGGGGAGAGACCCAGTACTTC
TRBJ2-7 | - | once | TRBV5-1 | CASSPTNRGAPRNRPF | TGCGCCAGCAGCCCCACCAACCGGGGGGCCCCACGAAACCGGCCATTC
TRBJ1-2 | - | - | TRBV28 | CASSLGGEVYTF | TGTGCCAGCAGTTTAGGAGGGGAAGTCTACACCTTC
TRBJ2-7 | TRBD2 | - | TRBV28 | CASSFTSGLTYEQYF | TGTGCCAGCAGTTTTACTAGCGGGCTGACCTACGAGCAGTACTTC
TRBJ2-3 | TRBD2 | once | TRBV4-1 | CASSQEGTSSRVTQYF | TGCGCCAGCAGCCAAGAAGGGACTAGCTCCCGGGTTACGCAGTATTTT
TRBJ2-1 | - | few | TRBV19 | CASSIFHFDEQFF | TGTGCCAGTAGTATTTTTCACTTTGATGAGCAGTTCTTC
TRBJ2-2 | - | - | TRBV27 | CASSLAGRTGELFF | TGTGCCAGCAGTTTAGCAGGGCGCACCGGGGAGCTGTTTTTT
TRBJ1-1 | - | - | TRBV30 | CVLTGWSTEAFF | TGTGTCCTAACAGGGTGGAGCACTGAAGCTTTCTTT
TRBJ2-5 | TRBD2 | - | TRBV19 | CACSGRAGETQYF | TGTGCCTGCAGCGGGAGGGCCGGAGAGACCCAGTACTTC
TRBJ1-1 | - | - | TRBV19 | CASSPVGGERRGAFF | TGTGCCAGTAGTCCGGTAGGGGGGGAGCGAAGAGGAGCTTTCTTT
TRBJ1-1 | TRBD1 | - | TRBV6-5 | CASSYSDRADTEAFF | TGTGCCAGCAGTTACTCGGACAGGGCGGACACTGAAGCTTTCTTT
TRBJ2-5 | - | - | TRBV30 | CAWSAGGGGQETQYF | TGTGCCTGGAGTGCAGGGGGTGGAGGGCAAGAGACCCAGTACTTC
TRBJ1-1 | - | - | TRBV19 | CASSIRSREDPEAFF | TGTGCCAGTAGTATTCGGTCAAGGGAGGACCCTGAAGCTTTCTTT
TRBJ1-1 | - | - | TRBV5-1 | CASSLGTANTEAFF | TGCGCCAGCAGCTTGGGGACAGCGAACACTGAAGCTTTCTTT
TRBJ1-1 | TRBD1 | - | TRBV9 | CASSLRQGAGTEAFF | TGTGCCAGCAGCCTCCGACAGGGAGCGGGCACTGAAGCTTTCTTT